This TCR beta chain was identified in a study of T cell repertoires in cytomegalovirus infection. Study as a whole: Public TCR beta signature analysis indicated the presence of both CMV infection and matching HLA type.

In this sample, this clonotype turned up a few times. The antigen is unknown. Each CDR3 protein is one row after TCRdb ran MiXCR on the reads. Of approximately 750,000 distinct CDR3 sequences listed, roughly 36% are singletons. CDR1 is MNHNS and CDR2 is SASEGT in the germline V gene. This CDR3 spans 15 amino acids. After removal of 7 bases from V and 5 bases from J, the junction contained 6 bases not matched to a gene. Overall study findings and caveats: CMV-specific TCR beta clonotypes restricted by HLA-C dominated the ex vivo response. Accumulated public TCR beta family frequency recognized individuals carrying CMV together with the relevant HLA.

The specimen sequenced was PBMCs. The rearrangement uses TRBV6-1 and TRBJ1-5; 12 bases agree with TRBD1. This TCR derives from a human donor in good health (CMV status not recorded). Some clones in this sample may be carry-over from other donors' samples. The CDR3 sequence: CASTSGTGGYQPQHF. CDR3 nucleotide sequence: TGTGCCAGCACCTCCGGGACAGGGGGCTATCAGCCCCAGCATTTT.